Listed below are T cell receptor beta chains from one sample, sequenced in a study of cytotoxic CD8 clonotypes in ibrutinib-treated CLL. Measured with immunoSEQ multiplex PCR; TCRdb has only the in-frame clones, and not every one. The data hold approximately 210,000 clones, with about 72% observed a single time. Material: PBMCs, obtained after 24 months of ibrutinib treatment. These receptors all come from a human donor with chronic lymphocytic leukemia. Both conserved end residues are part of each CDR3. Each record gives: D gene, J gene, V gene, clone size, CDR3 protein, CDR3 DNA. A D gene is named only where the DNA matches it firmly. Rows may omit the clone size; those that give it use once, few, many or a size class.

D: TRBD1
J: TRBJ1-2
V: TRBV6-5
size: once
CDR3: CASSYRGTGSYGYTF
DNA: TGTGCCAGCAGTTACCGAGGGACAGGGTCATATGGCTACACCTTC

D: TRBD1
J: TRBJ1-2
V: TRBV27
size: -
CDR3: CASSSASTGNYGYTF
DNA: TGTGCCAGCAGTTCAGCATCGACAGGGAACTATGGCTACACCTTC

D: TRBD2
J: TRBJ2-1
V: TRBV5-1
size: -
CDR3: CASSSPGRDDEQFF
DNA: TGCGCCAGCAGCTCACCCGGGAGGGACGATGAGCAGTTCTTC

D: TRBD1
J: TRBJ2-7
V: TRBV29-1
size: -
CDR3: CSVVTGEFEQYF
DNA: TGCAGCGTTGTAACAGGGGAGTTTGAGCAGTACTTC

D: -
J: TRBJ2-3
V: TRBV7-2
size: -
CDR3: CASSTPPSDTQYF
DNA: TGTGCCAGCAGCACCCCGCCGTCAGATACGCAGTATTTT

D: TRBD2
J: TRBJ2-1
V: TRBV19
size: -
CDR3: CASSISGSSYNEQFF
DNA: TGTGCCAGTAGTATTAGCGGGAGCTCCTACAATGAGCAGTTCTTC

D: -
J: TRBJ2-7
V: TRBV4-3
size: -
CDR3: CASSQDRGVYEQYF
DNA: TGCGCCAGCAGCCAAGACAGGGGCGTCTACGAGCAGTACTTC

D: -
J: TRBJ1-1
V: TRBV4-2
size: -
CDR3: CASSQTHPEGTEAFF
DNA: TGTGCCAGCAGCCAAACACACCCCGAGGGGACTGAAGCTTTCTTT

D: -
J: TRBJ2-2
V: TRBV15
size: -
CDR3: CATSRVRGASGELFF
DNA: TGTGCCACCAGCAGAGTTCGGGGGGCATCCGGGGAGCTGTTTTTT

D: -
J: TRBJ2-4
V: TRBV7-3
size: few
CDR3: CASSLTGMSAKNIQYF
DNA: TGTGCCAGCAGCTTAACAGGGATGTCGGCCAAAAACATTCAGTACTTC

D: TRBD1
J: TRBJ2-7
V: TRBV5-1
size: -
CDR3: CASSLDREPGVQYF
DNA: TGCGCCAGCAGCCTGGACAGGGAGCCTGGGGTGCAGTACTTC

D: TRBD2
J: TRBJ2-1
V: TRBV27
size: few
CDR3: CASSLGLAGNEQFF
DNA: TGTGCCAGCAGTTTGGGTCTAGCGGGGAATGAGCAGTTCTTC

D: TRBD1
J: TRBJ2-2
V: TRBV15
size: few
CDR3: CATSTRQGGELFF
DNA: TGTGCCACCAGCACCAGACAGGGCGGGGAGCTGTTTTTT

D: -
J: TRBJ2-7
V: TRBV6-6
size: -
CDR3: CASSYSFSSLYEQYF
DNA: TGTGCCAGCAGTTACTCGTTTAGCTCTCTCTACGAGCAGTACTTC

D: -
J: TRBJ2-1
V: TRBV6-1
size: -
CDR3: CASTLGSYNEQFF
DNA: TGTGCCAGCACTTTGGGCTCCTACAATGAGCAGTTCTTC

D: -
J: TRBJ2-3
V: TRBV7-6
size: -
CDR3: CASSLGEGRRTDTQYF
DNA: TGTGCCAGCAGCTTAGGAGAGGGCAGACGCACAGATACGCAGTATTTT

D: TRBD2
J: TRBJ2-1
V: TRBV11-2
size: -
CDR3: CASSGTSGTNEQFF
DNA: TGTGCCAGCAGCGGGACTAGCGGAACCAATGAGCAGTTCTTC

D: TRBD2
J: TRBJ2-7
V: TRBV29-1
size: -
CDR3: CSVVGASGIGYEQYF
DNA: TGCAGCGTTGTAGGTGCTAGCGGGATAGGCTACGAGCAGTACTTC

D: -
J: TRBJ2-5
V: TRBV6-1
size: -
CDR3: CASSEAGLIQETQYF
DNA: TGTGCCAGCAGTGAAGCAGGGCTTATACAAGAGACCCAGTACTTC

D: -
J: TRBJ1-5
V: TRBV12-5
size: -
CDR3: CASGFVLIGGARELYSNQPQHF
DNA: TGTGCTAGTGGTTTCGTCTTAATCGGGGGGGCGAGGGAGCTCTATAGCAATCAGCCCCAGCATTTT

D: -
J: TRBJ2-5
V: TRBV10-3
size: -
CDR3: CAISESAATGEETQYF
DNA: TGTGCCATCAGCGAGTCCGCGGCCACGGGTGAGGAGACCCAGTACTTC

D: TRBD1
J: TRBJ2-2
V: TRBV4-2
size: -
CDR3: CASSQVRQGTGELFF
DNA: TGTGCCAGCAGCCAAGTTAGACAGGGGACCGGGGAGCTGTTTTTT

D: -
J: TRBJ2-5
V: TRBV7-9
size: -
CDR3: CASSQEGETQYF
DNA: TGTGCCAGCAGCCAGGAGGGAGAGACCCAGTACTTC

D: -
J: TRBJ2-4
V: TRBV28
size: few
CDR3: CASSPARRDIQYF
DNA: TGTGCCAGCAGTCCAGCTAGGAGGGACATTCAGTACTTC

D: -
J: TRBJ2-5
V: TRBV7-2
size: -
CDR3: CASSLRRDRETQYF
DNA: TGTGCCAGCAGCTTACGGAGAGATCGAGAGACCCAGTACTTC

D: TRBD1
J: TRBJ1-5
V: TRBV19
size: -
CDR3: CASSMGDRGNQPQHF
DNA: TGTGCCAGTAGTATGGGGGACAGGGGCAATCAGCCCCAGCATTTT

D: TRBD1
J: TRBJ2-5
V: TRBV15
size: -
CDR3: CATSIDRGRWETQYF
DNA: TGTGCCACCAGCATTGACAGGGGGCGGTGGGAGACCCAGTACTTC

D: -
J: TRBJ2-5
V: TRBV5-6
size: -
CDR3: CASSGQQTQYF
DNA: TGTGCCAGCAGCGGCCAGCAGACCCAGTACTTC

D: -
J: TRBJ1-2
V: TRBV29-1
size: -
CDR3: CSVPSGQTDYGYTF
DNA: TGCAGCGTTCCCTCGGGGCAGACTGATTATGGCTACACCTTC

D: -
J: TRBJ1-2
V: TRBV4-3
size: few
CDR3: CASSQLTDNYGYTF
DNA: TGCGCCAGCAGCCAACTTACAGATAACTATGGCTACACCTTC

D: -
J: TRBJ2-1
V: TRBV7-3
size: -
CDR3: CASSLTGNEQFF
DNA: TGTGCCAGCAGCTTAACTGGGAATGAGCAGTTCTTC

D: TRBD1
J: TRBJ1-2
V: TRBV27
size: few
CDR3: CASSLGQGDGYTF
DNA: TGTGCCAGCAGCCTGGGACAGGGGGATGGCTACACCTTC

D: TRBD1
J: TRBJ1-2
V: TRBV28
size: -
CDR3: CASGQGGRYGYTF
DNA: TGTGCCAGCGGACAGGGCGGCAGGTATGGCTACACCTTC

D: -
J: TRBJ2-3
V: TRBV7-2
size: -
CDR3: CASSYQRLQATQYF
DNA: TGTGCCAGCAGCTACCAGCGCCTTCAGGCTACGCAGTATTTT

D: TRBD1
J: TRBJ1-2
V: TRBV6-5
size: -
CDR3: CASSRTGNYGYTF
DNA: TGTGCCAGCAGTCGGACAGGGAACTATGGCTACACCTTC

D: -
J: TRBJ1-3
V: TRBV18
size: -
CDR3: CASSPDDPGNTIYF
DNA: TGTGCCAGCTCACCAGACGACCCGGGAAACACCATATATTTT

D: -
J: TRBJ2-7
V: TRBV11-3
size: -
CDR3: CASSPEQGRNEQYF
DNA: TGTGCCAGCAGTCCCGAGCAGGGGAGGAACGAGCAGTACTTC

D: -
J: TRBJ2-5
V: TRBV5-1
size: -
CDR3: CASSLSETQYF
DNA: TGCGCCAGCAGCTTGTCGGAGACCCAGTACTTC

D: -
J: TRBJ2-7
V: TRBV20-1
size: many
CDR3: CSASGSYEQYF
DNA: TGCAGTGCCAGCGGATCCTACGAGCAGTACTTC

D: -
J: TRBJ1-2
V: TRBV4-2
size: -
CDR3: CASRGAGNLNYGYTF
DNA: TGTGCCAGCAGAGGGGCGGGGAACCTTAACTATGGCTACACCTTC